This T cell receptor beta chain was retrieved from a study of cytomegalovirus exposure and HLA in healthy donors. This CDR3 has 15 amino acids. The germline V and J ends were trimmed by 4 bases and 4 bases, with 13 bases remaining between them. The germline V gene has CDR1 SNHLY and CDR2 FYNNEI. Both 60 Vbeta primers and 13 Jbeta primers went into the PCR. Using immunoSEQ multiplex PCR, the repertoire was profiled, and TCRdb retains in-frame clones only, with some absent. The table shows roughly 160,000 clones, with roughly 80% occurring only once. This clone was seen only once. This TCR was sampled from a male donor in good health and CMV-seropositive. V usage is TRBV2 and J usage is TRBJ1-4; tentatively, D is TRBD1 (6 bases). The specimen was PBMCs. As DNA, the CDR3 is TGTGCCAGCAGTGGAGGCGCAGGGGTTAATGAAAAACTGTTTTTT. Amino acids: CASSGGAGVNEKLFF. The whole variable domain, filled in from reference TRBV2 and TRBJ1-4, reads EPEVTQTPSHQVTQMGQEVILRCVPISNHLYFYWYRQILGQKVEFLVSFYNNEISEKSEIFDDQFSVERPDGSNFTLKIRSTKLEDSAMYFCASSGGAGVNEKLFFGSGTQLSVL.